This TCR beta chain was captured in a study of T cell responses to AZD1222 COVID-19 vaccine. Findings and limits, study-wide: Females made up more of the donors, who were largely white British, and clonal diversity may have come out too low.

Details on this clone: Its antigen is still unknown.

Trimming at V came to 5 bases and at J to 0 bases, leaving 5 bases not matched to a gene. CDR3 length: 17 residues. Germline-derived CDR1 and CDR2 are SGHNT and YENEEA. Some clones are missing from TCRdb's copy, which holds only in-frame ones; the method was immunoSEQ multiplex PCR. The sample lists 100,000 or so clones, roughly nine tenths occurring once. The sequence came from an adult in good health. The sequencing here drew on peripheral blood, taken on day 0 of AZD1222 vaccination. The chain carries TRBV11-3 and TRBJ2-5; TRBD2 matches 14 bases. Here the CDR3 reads CASSPGLAGVNQETQYF. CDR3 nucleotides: TGTGCCAGCAGCCCGGGACTAGCGGGGGTGAACCAAGAGACCCAGTACTTC. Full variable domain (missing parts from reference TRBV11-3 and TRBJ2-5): EAGVVQSPRYKIIEKKQPVAFWCNPISGHNTLYWYLQNLGQGPELLIRYENEEAVDDSQLPKDRFSAERLKGVDSTLKIQPAELGDSAVYLCASSPGLAGVNQETQYFGPGTRLLVL.